Below are 11 T cell receptor beta chains sequenced from a single sample in a study of blood T cell repertoires in COVID-19. Assay used: immunoSEQ multiplex PCR; TCRdb lists only in-frame clones, some missing. Of approximately 240,000 clones listed, nearly 85% are singletons. The material sequenced was peripheral blood. Source of these receptors: a woman between 25 and 40 years old with COVID-19, enrolled during active disease.

The chain recombines TRBV7-8 with TRBJ2-3; the D is unclear. The CDR3 covers 14 residues. The V gene's germline CDR1 is SGHVS and CDR2 FQNEAQ. V was trimmed by 7 bases and J by 1 base, leaving 12 bases between them. The CDR3 loop reads CASMPGARTDTQYF. The CDR3 DNA follows: TGTGCCAGCATGCCGGGTGCGCGCACAGATACGCAGTATTTT.

The genes are TRBV5-1 and TRBJ1-1; D is ambiguous. The CDR3 is made up of 14 amino acids. Trimming stripped 5 bases from V and 0 bases from J, with 11 bases between. Per germline, CDR1 SGHRS and CDR2 YFSETQ. The CDR3 nucleotides are TGCGCCAGCAGGTCGGAGGGCATGAACACTGAAGCTTTCTTT. Translation gives CASRSEGMNTEAFF.

The V gene is TRBV11-3, the J gene TRBJ2-2; 16 bases line up with TRBD2. The ends lost 5 bases at V and 6 bases at J; junction bases unmatched: 6. CDR3 length: 17 amino acids. Germline CDR1 reads SGHNT; CDR2 reads YENEEA. The CDR3: CASSRSGTSGGAGELFF. CDR3 nucleotide sequence: TGTGCCAGCAGCCGTTCCGGGACTAGCGGGGGGGCCGGGGAGCTGTTTTTT.

The chain recombines TRBV9 with TRBJ1-3, with unresolved D. The V and J ends lost 4 bases and 4 bases respectively, with 15 bases between them. The CDR3 contains 15 residues. CDR1 is SGDLS and CDR2 is YYNGEE in the germline V gene. The CDR3 protein is CASSSGPEVGNTIYF. The CDR3 DNA follows: TGTGCCAGCAGCTCCGGACCGGAGGTGGGAAACACCATATATTTT.

This chain uses TRBV19 with TRBJ2-1; the match to TRBD2 covers 14 bases. The CDR3 covers 20 residues. The trim removed 3 bases at V and 0 bases at J, leaving 10 bases unmatched. The germline gives CDR1 LNHDA, CDR2 SQIVND (reference sequence). In DNA form, the CDR3 reads TGTGCCAGTAGTATGGGGACCGGGACTAGCGGGAGAGGCTCCTACAATGAGCAGTTCTTC. Protein sequence: CASSMGTGTSGRGSYNEQFF.

The chain combines TRBV4-3 with TRBJ2-4; TRBD2 aligns across 8 bases. CDR1 LGHNA and CDR2 YSLEER come from the germline V gene. This CDR3 spans 16 amino acids. The ends lost 4 bases at V and 3 bases at J; junction bases unmatched: 8. The CDR3 nucleotides are TGCGCCAGCAGCCCCCGGAGCGGGGGTGTCAAAAACATTCAGTACTTC. It codes for CASSPRSGGVKNIQYF.

V and J are TRBV18 and TRBJ1-1, with TRBD1 matching 7 bases. V shed 4 bases and J 4 bases; nucleotides not matched to a gene: 9. The CDR3 totals 15 residues. Germline V lookup: CDR1 KGHSH, CDR2 LQKENI. As DNA, the CDR3 is TGTGCCAGCTCACGACCTACAGGGGCGAGCACTGAAGCTTTCTTT. Translation: CASSRPTGASTEAFF.

The CDR3 sequence: CASSQRRGGSSNTGELFF. CDR3 DNA: TGTGCCAGCAGCCAACGTCGCGGGGGGTCCTCGAACACCGGGGAGCTGTTTTTT. V gene TRBV3-1 (or the pseudogene TRBV3-2) combines with J gene TRBJ2-2; 8 bases are shared with TRBD2. V trimming: 2 bases; J trimming: 0 bases; junction bases outside the gene matches: 8. Germline V gene sequence: CDR1 LGHDT, CDR2 YNNKEL (reference sequence). This CDR3 contains 18 residues.

In this sample, this clone turned up once. The chain couples TRBV27 to TRBJ1-5, with D perhaps TRBD1 (5 bases). Germline V gives CDR1 MNHEY, CDR2 SMNVEV (reference sequence). Trimming took 3 bases from V and 1 from J, leaving 7 bases between them. The CDR3 sequence is 14 residues long. CDR3 coding DNA: TGTGCCAGCAGTTTGCGGGACAGCAATCAGCCCCAGCATTTT. Its protein product is CASSLRDSNQPQHF.

This chain joins TRBV5-1 and TRBJ1-4, with TRBD1 matching 7 bases. Germline V gene sequence: CDR1 SGHRS, CDR2 YFSETQ. The CDR3 contains 14 residues. Trimming at V came to 6 bases and at J to 2 bases, leaving 4 bases not matched to a gene. The CDR3 DNA reads as TGCGCCAGCACATCGACAGGGACTAATGAAAAACTGTTTTTT. As protein: CASTSTGTNEKLFF.

CDR3 sequence (DNA): TGTGCCTGGAGTGTAACCGTGACTGACTATGGCTACACCTTC. Protein: CAWSVTVTDYGYTF. The rearrangement joins TRBV30 to TRBJ1-2; D gene unclear. The CDR3 contains 14 residues. Germline loops: CDR1 GTSNPN, CDR2 SVGIG (reference sequence). V was shortened by 0 bases and J by 3 bases, with 11 bases between the two germline ends.